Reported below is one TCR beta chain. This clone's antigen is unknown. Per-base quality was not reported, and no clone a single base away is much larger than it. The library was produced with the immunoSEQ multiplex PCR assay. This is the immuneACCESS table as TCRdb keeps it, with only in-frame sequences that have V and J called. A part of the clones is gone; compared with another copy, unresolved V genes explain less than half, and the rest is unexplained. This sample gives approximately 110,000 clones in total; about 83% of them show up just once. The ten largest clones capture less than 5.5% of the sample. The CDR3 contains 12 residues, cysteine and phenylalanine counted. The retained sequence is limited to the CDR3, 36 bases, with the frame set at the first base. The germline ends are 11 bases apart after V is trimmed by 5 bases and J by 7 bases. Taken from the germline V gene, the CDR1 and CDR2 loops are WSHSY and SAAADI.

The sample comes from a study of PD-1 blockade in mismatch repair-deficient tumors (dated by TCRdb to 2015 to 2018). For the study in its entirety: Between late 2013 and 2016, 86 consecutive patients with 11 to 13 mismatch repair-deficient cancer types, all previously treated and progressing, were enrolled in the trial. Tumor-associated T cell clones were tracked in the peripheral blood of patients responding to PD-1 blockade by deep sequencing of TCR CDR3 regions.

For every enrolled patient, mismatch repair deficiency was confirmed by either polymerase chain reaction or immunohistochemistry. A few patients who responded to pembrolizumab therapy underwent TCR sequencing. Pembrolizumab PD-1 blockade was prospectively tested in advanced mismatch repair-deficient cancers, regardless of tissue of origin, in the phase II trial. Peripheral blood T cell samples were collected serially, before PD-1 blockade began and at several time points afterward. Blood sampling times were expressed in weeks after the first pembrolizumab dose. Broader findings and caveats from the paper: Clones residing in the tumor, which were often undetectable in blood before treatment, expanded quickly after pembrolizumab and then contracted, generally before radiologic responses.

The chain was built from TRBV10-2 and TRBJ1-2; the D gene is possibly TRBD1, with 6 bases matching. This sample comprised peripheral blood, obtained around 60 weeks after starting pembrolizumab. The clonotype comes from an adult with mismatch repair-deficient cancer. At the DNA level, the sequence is TGCGCCAGCAGTACTGGGGGCGGTGGCTACACCTTC. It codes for CASSTGGGGYTF.